This section outlines one T cell receptor beta chain sequence together with its context. The sample originates from a study of cytomegalovirus exposure and HLA in healthy donors. Looked up from germline, CDR1 is SGHRS and CDR2 is YFSETQ. Trimming at V came to 0 bases and at J to 2 bases, leaving 7 bases not matched to a gene. The CDR3 totals 17 residues. With 60 Vbeta and 13 Jbeta primers, the PCR was carried out. Sequencing was performed with immunoSEQ multiplex PCR; in TCRdb, only in-frame clones are kept and a portion is missing. The repertoire has some 200,000 clones, more than 60% of them found once; the top ten carry 15% to 17%.

Sequencing was done on a sample of PBMCs. The source is a man in his forties in good health and CMV-seronegative. This chain joins TRBV5-1 and TRBJ2-7; the match to TRBD2 covers 11 bases. The CDR3 DNA reads as TGCGCCAGCAGCTTGGCCGCTAGCGGGGGGCCCGCCTACGAGCAGTACTTC. Residues: CASSLAASGGPAYEQYF.